Listed here are 7 T cell receptor beta chains from one sample, sequenced in a study of cytomegalovirus exposure and HLA in healthy donors. PCR used 60 Vbeta primers and 13 Jbeta primers. TCRdb's table, derived via immunoSEQ multiplex PCR, lists solely in-frame clones and lacks some. The sample records under 200,000 clones, around 79% being singletons. The sample was PBMCs. The receptors derive from a woman in her thirties or forties in good health and CMV-seronegative.

The rearrangement links TRBV5-1 to TRBJ2-7, with TRBD2 matching over 11 bases. The germline gives CDR1 SGHRS, CDR2 YFSETQ. The CDR3 has 15 amino acids. The junction had 12 bases not matched to a gene; V was cut back by 8 bases and J by 5 bases. The CDR3 DNA reads as TGCGCCAGTACCCGCACTACTAGCGGGAGTAACGAGCAGTACTTC. Amino acid sequence: CASTRTTSGSNEQYF.

The chain has TRBV6-5 and TRBJ1-5, with 11 bases matching TRBD1. The germline CDR1 and CDR2 sequences are MNHEY and SVGAGI. Losses at the gene ends were 6 bases for V and 7 bases for J; bases not matched to a gene: 8. The CDR3 consists of 15 residues. The CDR3 coding sequence is TGTGCCAGCAGAACGGGACAGGGGGTCGGCCAGCCCCAGCATTTT. Its translation: CASRTGQGVGQPQHF.

This sequence joins TRBV29-1 and TRBJ1-6; 9 bases align to TRBD1. V dropped 6 bases and J dropped 0; count of bases not matched to a gene: 12. The CDR3 loop spans 18 amino acids. Germline CDR1 reads SQVTM; CDR2 reads ANQGSEA. The CDR3 here is CSVVPKGTGSSYNSPLHF. The CDR3 bases are TGCAGCGTCGTCCCTAAGGGGACAGGGAGCTCCTATAATTCACCCCTCCACTTT.

The V and J genes are TRBV15 and TRBJ2-1; no reliable D call. The CDR3 sequence is 14 residues long. The V gene's germline CDR1 is LNHNV and CDR2 YYDKDF (reference sequence). V was cut by 3 bases and J by 7 bases, with 13 bases left in between. CDR3 nucleotides: TGTGCCACCAGCAGTCCCGCTCGCACAAATGAGCAGTTCTTC. Protein product: CATSSPARTNEQFF.

Only one count was recorded for this clone. The chain has TRBV5-1 and TRBJ2-5; no reliable D call. CDR1 and CDR2 from the germline V gene are SGHRS and YFSETQ. This CDR3 comprises 14 residues. V lost 3 bases, J lost 2 bases, and 11 bases lay in between. The CDR3 DNA reads as TGCGCCAGCAGCTCCCCTGTACAGCAAGAGACCCAGTACTTC. Translating it yields CASSSPVQQETQYF. Based on the CDR3 plus reference TRBV5-1 and TRBJ2-5, the full variable domain is KAGVTQTPRYLIKTRGQQVTLSCSPISGHRSVSWYQQTPGQGLQFLFEYFSETQRNKGNFPGRFSGRQFSNSRSEMNVSTLELGDSALYLCASSSPVQQETQYFGPGTRLLVL.

The chain couples TRBV18 to TRBJ1-5; 8 nucleotides line up with TRBD1. V trimming: 0 bases; J trimming: 6 bases; junction bases outside the gene matches: 7. Germline V gene lookup returns CDR1 KGHSH and CDR2 LQKENI. The CDR3 sequence is 16 residues long. As DNA, the CDR3 is TGTGCCAGCTCACCACCCACGACAGGGGTACCTCAGCCCCAGCATTTT. Translating gives CASSPPTTGVPQPQHF.

The CDR3 DNA reads as TGTGCCACCGGATTAGGACTCCGAGAGACCCAGTACTTC. This sequence encodes CATGLGLRETQYF. V gene TRBV15 combines with J gene TRBJ2-5; possible D gene TRBD2, 5 bases. V was trimmed by 8 bases and J by 4 bases, leaving 14 bases between them. This CDR3 comprises 13 residues. CDR1 LNHNV and CDR2 YYDKDF come from the germline V gene (reference sequence).